This T cell receptor beta chain comes out of a study of blood T cell repertoires in COVID-19. Study-wide context: PBMCs, B-cell-depleted T cells, or T cells were the source of the cDNA or gDNA that made up the material.

Per the study methods: Scientists estimated how many nucleated cells there were by amplifying reference gene primers. Generated by immunoSEQ multiplex PCR, the TCRdb table keeps only in-frame clones and is missing some. The V and J calls and clone size come from that table; D and trimming were worked out from the DNA. The profile covers 65,000 to 100,000 clones, with roughly 80% appearing a single time and roughly 15% taken by the ten largest. This CDR3 has 15 residues. V shed 2 bases and J 8 bases; nucleotides not matched to a gene: 11. CDR1 and CDR2 from the germline V gene are MNHNY and SVGAGI (reference sequence).

The chain combines TRBV6-6 with TRBJ1-2, with TRBD1 identical over 7 bases. This sequence was found in a woman of 80 years or more with acute or convalescent COVID-19. Sequenced sample: peripheral blood. CDR3 coding DNA: TGTGCCAGCAGTTACCCCGGGAGGGGGCCGGAAGGCTACACCTTC. It yields the protein CASSYPGRGPEGYTF.